The 7 T cell receptor beta chains below were found in one sample sequenced in a study of CD8 T cells in Susac syndrome. Random hexamers were used to reverse transcribe the RNA input (about 0.5 to 1 ug). TCRdb reprocessed the immunoSEQ multiplex PCR reads via MiXCR and lists one record per CDR3 protein. The table shows about 200,000 distinct CDR3 sequences, with more than 85% occurring only once. What was sequenced was CD8+ T cells from PBMCs. The receptors were sampled from a human donor with multiple sclerosis.

The rearrangement uses TRBV27 and TRBJ1-5; TRBD1 is a possible D gene (5 bases). Germline-derived CDR1 and CDR2 are MNHEY and SMNVEV (reference sequence). This CDR3 contains 14 residues. Trimming took off 3 bases at V and 4 bases at J, with 10 bases between the two ends. DNA for the CDR3: TGTGCCAGCAGTTTGATAGGGGAGAATCAGCCCCAGCATTTT. It translates to CASSLIGENQPQHF.

The chain carries TRBV20-1 and TRBJ2-7; 9 positions agree with TRBD1. The CDR3 length is 14 residues. V dropped 4 bases and J dropped 4; count of bases not matched to a gene: 8. CDR1 DFQATT and CDR2 SNEGSKA come from the germline V gene (reference sequence). Here the CDR3 DNA reads TGCAGTGCTACCACCGGGACAGGGATTTACGAGCAGTACTTC. Amino acids: CSATTGTGIYEQYF.

The chain combines TRBV24-1 with TRBJ1-1, with D possibly TRBD1 on 6 matching bases. CDR1 and CDR2 (germline): KGHDR, SFDVKD. The CDR3 has 13 amino acids. Trimming pared 5 bases from V and 8 bases from J, leaving 14 bases between. The CDR3 DNA is TGTGCCACCAGTGCGGGGGGGGCGACGGAAGCTTTCTTT. It translates to CATSAGGATEAFF.

Note on this clonotype: One end of the junction does not line up with germline, which may come from a read error. The chain links TRBV3-1 to TRBJ1-1; maybe TRBD1 (5 bases). From germline, CDR1 is LGHDT and CDR2 YNNKEL (reference sequence). This CDR3 comprises 14 residues. Here the CDR3 reads CASSQGTGDLGAFF. CDR3 bases: TGTGCCAGCAGTCAAGGCACAGGCGACCTCGGAGCTTTCTTT. The whole variable domain, filled in from reference TRBV3-1 and TRBJ1-1, reads DTAVSQTPKYLVTQMGNDKSIKCEQNLGHDTMYWYKQDSKKFLKIMFSYNNKELIINETVPNRFSPKSPDKAHLNLHINSLELGDSAVYFCASSQGTGDLGAFFGQGTRLTVV.

The genes are TRBV5-6 and TRBJ2-7; D is possibly TRBD1 (6 bases). The length of the CDR3 is 13 residues. CDR1 is SGHDT and CDR2 is YYEEEE in the germline V gene. The V end lost 0 bases, the J end lost 6 bases, and 10 bases lay between the germline ends. This CDR3 reads CASSLVSGVEQYF. For the CDR3, the DNA is TGTGCCAGCAGCTTGGTATCAGGGGTCGAGCAGTACTTC.

The V and J genes are TRBV20-1 and TRBJ2-3, with 9 positions matching TRBD2. Germline V CDR1 and CDR2: DFQATT, SNEGSKA (reference sequence). The CDR3 length is 18 residues. V shed 7 bases, J shed 0 bases, and the junction held 17 bases outside the gene matches. The CDR3 DNA reads as TGCAGTGTATCCAGTTGGGCTAGCGGGGCCTCTAGCACAGATACGCAGTATTTT. This sequence encodes CSVSSWASGASSTDTQYF.

This clonotype was picked up one time. The chain is built from TRBV18 and TRBJ2-5; D is possibly TRBD2 (5 bases). Germline V gives CDR1 KGHSH, CDR2 LQKENI. V was trimmed by 1 base and J by 1 base, leaving 10 bases between them. The CDR3 contains 15 residues. CDR3 residues: CASSPQWEIQETQYF. The CDR3 DNA is TGTGCCAGCTCACCACAGTGGGAGATCCAAGAGACCCAGTACTTC.